This passage covers 20 T cell receptor beta chains from one sample sequenced in a study of long-term antiretroviral therapy in people with HIV. Investigators performed immunoSEQ version v3.0 at survey level. Sequencing was performed with immunoSEQ multiplex PCR; in TCRdb, only in-frame clones are kept and a portion is missing. The sample comprises about 17,000 clones, 88% of which are singletons, and 9.5% to 15% rests with the top ten. Sequencing used unsorted PBMCs, obtained 6.9 years after starting antiretroviral therapy. The receptor source for this set is a man aged 50 to 60 with HIV.

The chain employs TRBV13 and TRBJ2-3; the D gene is possibly TRBD2 (6 bases). The CDR3 extends over 20 amino acids. Trimming cost V 4 bases and J 4 bases, with 30 bases left between them. Germline CDR1 reads PRHDT; CDR2 reads FYEKMQ (reference sequence). The CDR3 DNA reads TGTGCCAGCAGCTCGAAACTCCCACAGCGGACTACTCAAAAGGCAGATACGCAGTATTTT. Translated, it gives CASSSKLPQRTTQKADTQYF.

This clone was detected once. The V call is TRBV19, the J call TRBJ2-2, with D hard to call. Germline V gene sequence: CDR1 LNHDA, CDR2 SQIVND (reference sequence). This CDR3 spans 12 amino acids. V was pared by 3 bases and J by 10 bases, with 9 bases between. CDR3 loop: CASSMRYAELFF. In DNA, the CDR3 is TGTGCCAGTAGTATGAGGTACGCGGAGCTGTTTTTT.

The chain recombines TRBV6-1 with TRBJ1-2; D is unclear. Trimming cost V 2 bases and J 4 bases, with 11 bases left between them. This CDR3 spans 14 amino acids. CDR1 is MNHNS, CDR2 SASEGT, per germline. The DNA for the CDR3 is TGTGCCAGCAGTGAATATCGGGGAGCCTATGGCTACACCTTC. Translating gives CASSEYRGAYGYTF.

The chain employs TRBV10-3 and TRBJ1-1; D is possibly TRBD1 (5 bases). V was cut by 0 bases and J by 1 base, with 12 bases left in between. Germline CDR1 ENHRY, CDR2 SYGVKD. CDR3 length equals 16 residues. This chain's CDR3 is CAISESGWDANTEAFF. Here the CDR3 DNA reads TGTGCCATCAGTGAGTCGGGGTGGGACGCGAACACTGAAGCTTTCTTT.

This clone was seen more than once but under ten times. The chain carries TRBV4-3 and TRBJ2-7, with 7 nucleotides matching TRBD1. CDR1 and CDR2 (germline): LGHNA, YSLEER. CDR3 size: 15 residues. V shed 0 bases, J shed 7 bases, and the junction held 9 bases outside the gene matches. Here the CDR3 reads CASSQESSGGWEQYF. The CDR3 DNA reads as TGCGCCAGCAGCCAAGAATCGTCAGGGGGTTGGGAGCAGTACTTC.

A remark on this clone: Mismatch with germline at one junction end may stem from a read error. The gene calls are TRBV29-1 and TRBJ1-1; D is undetermined. This CDR3 spans 10 amino acids. CDR1 is SQVTM and CDR2 is ANQGSEA in the germline V gene. The CDR3 reads CSVLNAEAFF. The CDR3 bases are TGCAGCGTTTTGAACGCTGAAGCTTTCTTT.

This chain connects TRBV11-2 to TRBJ2-2; 9 bases are a match to TRBD2. Germline-derived CDR1 and CDR2 are SGHAT and FQNNGV. The CDR3 has 16 amino acids. V was clipped by 5 bases and J by 0 bases; unmatched bases: 4. In DNA, the CDR3 is TGTGCCAGCAGCAAAACTAGCGGGTCGAACACCGGGGAGCTGTTTTTT. Translation: CASSKTSGSNTGELFF.

The gene calls are TRBV6-6 and TRBJ2-7, with D uncertain. The germline gives CDR1 MNHNY, CDR2 SVGAGI (reference sequence). The CDR3 length is 14 residues. Trimming took 5 bases from V and 0 from J, leaving 11 bases between them. The CDR3 DNA sequence: TGTGCCAGCAGTAACGATCACCACTCCTACGAGCAGTACTTC. Translating gives CASSNDHHSYEQYF.

This chain links TRBV7-3 with TRBJ2-1; tentative D call: TRBD2 (6 bases). V was clipped by 3 bases and J by 0 bases, with 9 bases between them. The CDR3 has 15 amino acids. Germline values: CDR1 SGHTA, CDR2 FQGTGA. The CDR3: CASSFAGSSYNEQFF. Here the CDR3 DNA reads TGTGCCAGCAGCTTTGCGGGGAGCTCCTACAATGAGCAGTTCTTC.

J is TRBJ1-2 and V is TRBV11-1; D may be TRBD1 (5 bases). This CDR3 is 14 amino acids long. The V gene lost 5 bases and the J gene lost 5 bases, with 15 bases spanning the gap. The germline gives CDR1 SGHAT, CDR2 FQDESV (reference sequence). CDR3 nucleotides: TGTGCCAGCAGCACTCACAGGACGATTTATGGCTACACCTTC. Protein sequence: CASSTHRTIYGYTF.

The chain couples TRBV19 to TRBJ1-5; D unresolved. Germline V CDR1 and CDR2: LNHDA, SQIVND (reference sequence). V gave up 8 bases and J gave up 3 bases, with 14 bases separating them. The CDR3 has 14 amino acids. Here the CDR3 reads CASEGKGSNQPQHF. CDR3 bases: TGTGCCAGTGAAGGGAAGGGTTCCAATCAGCCCCAGCATTTT.

Only one count was recorded for this clone. V usage is TRBV6-5 and J usage is TRBJ2-5; D possibly corresponds to TRBD1 (6 bases). V lost 6 bases and J 5 bases, leaving 10 bases between the germline ends. The germline V gene has CDR1 MNHEY and CDR2 SVGAGI. The CDR3 consists of 12 residues. Written as DNA, the CDR3 is TGTGCCAGCAGGGGGGCGTTGGAGACCCAGTACTTC. Amino acid sequence: CASRGALETQYF.

The rearrangement uses TRBV19 and TRBJ2-1; 10 bases line up with TRBD2. The CDR3 is made up of 15 amino acids. Trimming took 7 bases from V and 2 from J; bases not matched to a gene: 5. Germline CDR1 reads LNHDA; CDR2 reads SQIVND (reference sequence). DNA of the CDR3: TGTGCCAGTACAAGCGGGAGGGCCGCCTACAATGAGCAGTTCTTC. Encoded protein: CASTSGRAAYNEQFF.

This clone was detected only a few times. V gene TRBV6-5 combines with J gene TRBJ2-3; D ambiguous. The V end lost 5 bases, the J end lost 6 bases, and 12 bases lay between the germline ends. CDR1 is MNHEY, CDR2 SVGAGI, per germline. This CDR3 region has 13 residues. The CDR3 sequence is CASSERISDTQYF. CDR3 nucleotide sequence: TGTGCCAGCAGTGAAAGAATTTCCGATACGCAGTATTTT.

The chain carries TRBV29-1 and TRBJ2-5; perhaps TRBD2 as D (5 bases). The V end was cut by 5 bases, the J end by 4 bases, with 11 bases between. In germline, CDR1 is SQVTM, CDR2 ANQGSEA. There are 12 residues in the CDR3. The CDR3 loop reads CSVSHEGETQYF. Written as DNA, the CDR3 is TGCAGCGTTTCTCATGAGGGAGAGACCCAGTACTTC. Using reference TRBV29-1 and TRBJ2-5 for the parts outside the CDR3, the full variable domain is SAVISQKPSRDICQRGTSLTIQCQVDSQVTMMFWYRQQPGQSLTLIATANQGSEATYESGFVIDKFPISRPNLTFSTLTVSNMSPEDSSIYLCSVSHEGETQYFGPGTRLLVL.

The CDR3 protein is CASSWGQGPYEQYF. The CDR3 DNA reads as TGTGCCAGCAGCTGGGGACAGGGACCCTACGAGCAGTACTTC. The gene calls are TRBV5-5 and TRBJ2-7; the match to TRBD1 covers 9 bases. Germline assignment: CDR1 SGHKS and CDR2 YYEKEE (reference sequence). This CDR3 is 14 amino acids long. The V segment lost 3 bases and the J segment 2 bases; nucleotides outside the gene matches: 3.

J is TRBJ2-7 and V is TRBV19, with TRBD1 matching 7 bases. Germline CDR1 LNHDA, CDR2 SQIVND (reference sequence). The CDR3 is 15 residues long. V was clipped by 3 bases and J by 2 bases; unmatched bases: 7. The CDR3 reads CASSIGTADTYEQYF. CDR3 in DNA: TGTGCCAGTAGTATTGGGACAGCCGACACCTACGAGCAGTACTTC. The variable domain in full, with the rest retrieved from reference TRBV19 and TRBJ2-7, is DGGITQSPKYLFRKEGQNVTLSCEQNLNHDAMYWYRQDPGQGLRLIYYSQIVNDFQKGDIAEGYSVSREKKESFPLTVTSAQKNPTAFYLCASSIGTADTYEQYFGPGTRLTVT.

This chain joins TRBV9 and TRBJ2-7, with unresolved D. Trimming took off 1 base at V and 0 bases at J, with 8 bases between the two ends. Germline-derived CDR1 and CDR2 are SGDLS and YYNGEE. This CDR3 is built from 14 residues. Here the CDR3 DNA reads TGTGCCAGCAGCGTAAACCCCCTCTCCTACGAGCAGTACTTC. Protein sequence: CASSVNPLSYEQYF.

The chain recombines TRBV4-2 with TRBJ2-3, with 13 bases fitting TRBD2. The germline V gene has CDR1 LGHNA and CDR2 YNFKEQ. This CDR3 comprises 19 residues. The V and J ends lost 4 bases and 2 bases, in that order; junction bases with no gene match: 12. The chain's CDR3 is CASSPRRGGLAGLTDTQYF. The CDR3 region has the DNA TGTGCCAGCAGCCCGAGAAGGGGGGGACTAGCGGGGCTCACAGATACGCAGTATTTT.

This chain connects TRBV27 to TRBJ2-6; no reliable D call. V gave up 5 bases and J gave up 3 bases, with 20 bases separating them. The CDR3 totals 18 residues. Germline loops: CDR1 MNHEY, CDR2 SMNVEV (reference sequence). The CDR3 spells CASSAVSSRPHGANVLTF. The CDR3 region has the DNA TGTGCCAGCAGTGCTGTGTCGAGCAGGCCTCATGGGGCCAACGTCCTGACTTTC.